These 17 T cell receptor beta chains came from one sample sequenced in a study of T cell responses to AZD1222 COVID-19 vaccine (dated by TCRdb to the early 2020s). According to the study, the label for this sample's time point signals: baseline before first vaccination. Library preparation used the immunoSEQ multiplex PCR assay. Entries here come from immuneACCESS through TCRdb and include only in-frame sequences with V and J called. Some clones fail to appear in such tables; in the studies checked, an unresolved V gene covers under half of the shortfall, and the cause of the remainder is unknown. The sample includes around 100,000 clones, with roughly 89% observed a single time. Together, the top ten hold about 3.5% of the sample. The sequencing here drew on peripheral blood, taken on day 0 of AZD1222 vaccination. The receptors here all came from an adult in good health.

This sequence joins TRBV27 and TRBJ2-3, with 8 bases lining up with TRBD2. Trimming removed 6 bases from V and 5 bases from J; junction bases left unmatched: 22. The CDR3 spans 19 residues. Looked up from germline, CDR1 is MNHEY and CDR2 is SMNVEV (reference sequence). CDR3 loop: CASSRLGFSGDLQGDTQYF. The CDR3 nucleotides read TGTGCCAGCAGCCGCCTCGGGTTTAGCGGGGACCTGCAGGGAGATACGCAGTATTTT.

CDR3 sequence: CASSLDFYEQFF. As DNA, the CDR3 is TGTGCCAGCAGCTTAGATTTCTATGAGCAGTTCTTC. This sequence joins TRBV7-2 and TRBJ2-1, with D hard to call. V was trimmed by 1 base and J by 8 bases, leaving 6 bases between them. Per germline, CDR1 SGHTA and CDR2 FQGNSA. CDR3 length equals 12 residues.

The rearrangement uses TRBV2 and TRBJ1-2; D remains unclear. The germline V gene has CDR1 SNHLY and CDR2 FYNNEI. The V end lost 5 bases, the J end lost 1 base, and 5 bases lay between the germline ends. The CDR3 loop spans 12 amino acids. For the CDR3, the DNA is TGTGCCAGCAGTCAGGTTAACTATGGCTACACCTTC. It is translated as CASSQVNYGYTF.

V is TRBV15 and J is TRBJ1-2, with 8 positions matching TRBD1. CDR1 is LNHNV and CDR2 is YYDKDF in the germline V gene (reference sequence). There are 15 residues in the CDR3. Trimming cost V 0 bases and J 5 bases; bases outside gene matches: 5. This CDR3 is CATSRDIRGQYGYTF. CDR3 DNA: TGTGCCACCAGCAGAGATATCAGGGGGCAATATGGCTACACCTTC.

This rearrangement joins TRBV2 to TRBJ2-1, with no clear D. This CDR3 contains 14 residues. Trimming cost V 5 bases and J 4 bases, with 12 bases left between them. CDR1 is SNHLY, CDR2 FYNNEI, per germline. CDR3 nucleotide sequence: TGTGCCAGCAGTCCTCGGACGGTTTACAATGAGCAGTTCTTC. As protein: CASSPRTVYNEQFF. The full variable domain, in which reference TRBV2 and TRBJ2-1 provide the parts outside the CDR3, is EPEVTQTPSHQVTQMGQEVILRCVPISNHLYFYWYRQILGQKVEFLVSFYNNEISEKSEIFDDQFSVERPDGSNFTLKIRSTKLEDSAMYFCASSPRTVYNEQFFGPGTRLTVL.

V is TRBV3-1 (or the pseudogene TRBV3-2) and J is TRBJ2-7, with 8 positions matching TRBD2. The J segment lost 5 bases and the V segment lost 8 bases, leaving 11 bases of the junction unmatched. Germline CDR1 reads LGHDT; CDR2 reads YNNKEL (reference sequence). The CDR3 sequence is 14 residues long. The CDR3 nucleotides are TGTGCCAGCGGACGAGCGGGGGCCGGGAACGAGCAGTACTTC. Amino acid sequence: CASGRAGAGNEQYF.

The rearrangement links TRBV11-2 to TRBJ2-7; no definite D call. CDR3 length equals 13 residues. The V end lost 2 bases, the J end lost 8 bases, and 13 bases lay between the germline ends. Germline CDR1 and CDR2: SGHAT and FQNNGV. The CDR3 DNA sequence: TGTGCCAGCAGCTTACCCTCCCGACCCCAGCAGTACTTC. Encoded protein: CASSLPSRPQQYF.

The rearrangement uses TRBV5-1 and TRBJ1-4; D remains ambiguous. Deletions cut 5 bases from V and 0 bases from J, with 11 bases between. Per germline, CDR1 SGHRS and CDR2 YFSETQ. The CDR3 spans 15 residues. As DNA, the CDR3 is TGCGCCAGCAGGGCCATCCCGGCAACTAATGAAAAACTGTTTTTT. Translating it yields CASRAIPATNEKLFF.

The chain links TRBV18 to TRBJ2-7; 10 nucleotides agree with TRBD2. The length of the CDR3 is 16 residues. CDR1 is KGHSH and CDR2 is LQKENI in the germline V gene. V lost 0 bases, J lost 3 bases, and 5 bases stayed unmatched. The CDR3 nucleotides read TGTGCCAGCTCACCACCCTCTAGCGGGGGTTTCTACGAGCAGTACTTC. Residues: CASSPPSSGGFYEQYF.

The chain combines TRBV4-2 with TRBJ2-5; 7 bases agree with TRBD2. Germline V gene sequence: CDR1 LGHNA, CDR2 YNFKEQ. This CDR3 contains 16 residues. Unmatched junction bases numbered 8, after V lost 1 base and J lost 3 bases. Written as DNA, the CDR3 is TGTGCCAGCAGCCAAGCGGGGGGTTCCCGGGAAGAGACCCAGTACTTC. Its translation: CASSQAGGSREETQYF.

The rearrangement uses TRBV12-3 or TRBV12-4 and TRBJ1-1; D is undetermined. The CDR3 consists of 13 residues. The V and J ends lost 3 bases and 2 bases respectively, with 7 bases between them. The CDR3, as DNA: TGTGCCAGCAGTTTTGGCACCAACACTGAAGCTTTCTTT. It translates to CASSFGTNTEAFF.

The genes are TRBV7-8 and TRBJ1-1; 7 nucleotides agree with TRBD1. The CDR3 contains 13 residues. Germline CDR1 SGHVS, CDR2 FQNEAQ. V gave up 5 bases and J gave up 6 bases; unmatched junction bases: 6. CDR3 in DNA: TGTGCCAGCAGCGATGACAGGGTTTCTGAAGCTTTCTTT. Its protein product is CASSDDRVSEAFF.

This chain links TRBV6-2 or TRBV6-3 with TRBJ1-1, with 8 bases identical to TRBD1. The germline V gene has CDR1 MNHEY and CDR2 SVGEGT. The V gene end was trimmed by 2 bases and the J gene end by 3 bases; junction bases not matched to a gene: 8. The CDR3 runs 16 residues. The CDR3 sequence: CASSYNPGGAYTEAFF. CDR3 coding DNA: TGTGCCAGCAGTTACAATCCAGGGGGCGCGTACACTGAAGCTTTCTTT.

This chain connects TRBV3-1 (or the pseudogene TRBV3-2) to TRBJ1-2; D not certain. The CDR3 is made up of 16 amino acids. Germline-derived CDR1 and CDR2 are LGHDT and YNNKEL (reference sequence). The V end lost 5 bases, the J end lost 2 bases, and 18 bases lay between the germline ends. The CDR3 DNA reads TGTGCCAGCAGCGTCCAAGGCGCGGCCGCCAACTATGGCTACACCTTC. Amino acids: CASSVQGAAANYGYTF.

This chain links TRBV4-2 with TRBJ2-7; D is undetermined. Germline V lookup: CDR1 LGHNA, CDR2 YNFKEQ. The V end was cut by 4 bases, the J end by 5 bases, with 18 bases between. CDR3 length: 15 amino acids. CDR3 region: CASSPPFSGSDEQYF. Here the CDR3 DNA reads TGTGCCAGCAGCCCACCCTTTAGTGGGTCTGACGAGCAGTACTTC.

The chain combines TRBV5-6 with TRBJ2-7, with TRBD1 matching 8 bases. Trimming took 0 bases from V and 2 from J; bases not matched to a gene: 7. The CDR3 has 16 residues. Germline V gene data show CDR1 as SGHDT and CDR2 as YYEEEE. CDR3 in amino acids: CASSLAWTGRPYEQYF. The CDR3, as DNA: TGTGCCAGCAGCTTGGCTTGGACAGGGAGGCCCTACGAGCAGTACTTC.

The V call is TRBV28, the J call TRBJ2-7; 7 bases align to TRBD1. The CDR3 is 15 amino acids. Germline lookup yields CDR1 MDHEN and CDR2 SYDVKM. J was trimmed by 0 bases and V by 7 bases; bases with no gene match: 9. CDR3 sequence reads: CASTTGALPSYEQYF. In DNA form, the CDR3 reads TGTGCCAGCACCACAGGGGCTTTACCCTCCTACGAGCAGTACTTC.